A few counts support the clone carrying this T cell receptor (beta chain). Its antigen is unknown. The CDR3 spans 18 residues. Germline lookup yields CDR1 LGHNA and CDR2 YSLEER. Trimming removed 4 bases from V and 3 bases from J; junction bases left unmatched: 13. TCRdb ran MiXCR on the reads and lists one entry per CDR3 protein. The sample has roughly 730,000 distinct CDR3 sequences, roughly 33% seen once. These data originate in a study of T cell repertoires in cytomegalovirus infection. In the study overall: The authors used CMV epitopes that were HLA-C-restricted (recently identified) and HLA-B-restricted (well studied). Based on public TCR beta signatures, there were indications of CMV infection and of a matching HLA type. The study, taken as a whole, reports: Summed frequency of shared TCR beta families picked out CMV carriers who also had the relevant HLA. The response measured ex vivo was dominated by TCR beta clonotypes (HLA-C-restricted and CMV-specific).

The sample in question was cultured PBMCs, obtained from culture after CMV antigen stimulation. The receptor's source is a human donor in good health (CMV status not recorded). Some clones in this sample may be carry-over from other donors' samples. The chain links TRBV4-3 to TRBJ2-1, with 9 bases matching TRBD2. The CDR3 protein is CASSPRAGGFPLYNEQFF. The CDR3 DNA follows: TGCGCCAGCAGCCCCCGGGCGGGGGGGTTCCCTCTCTACAATGAGCAGTTCTTC.